The 7 T cell receptor beta chains below come from one sample, sequenced in a study of T cells in Graves' hyperthyroidism and ophthalmopathy. Researchers took RNA transcripts and amplified the TCR beta CDR3 regions from them. The HTBI primer set served for first-round RT-PCR of the TCR CDR3. TCRdb re-derived calls from the multiplex PCR reads in MiXCR, one entry per CDR3 protein. The table lists more than 500,000 distinct CDR3 sequences, 40% to 55% of them singletons, with about two fifths in the top ten. The sequenced sample consisted of peripheral blood or thyroid tissue (not recorded which). All receptors come from an adult woman with Graves' disease, either hyperthyroidism or ophthalmopathy (not recorded which).

Only a few counts were recorded for this clonotype. The chain recombines TRBV4-1 with TRBJ2-7, with 10 bases identical to TRBD1. The germline CDR1 and CDR2 sequences are MGHRA and YSYEKL. CDR3 length: 17 amino acids. The J segment lost 2 bases and the V segment lost 2 bases, leaving 9 bases of the junction unmatched. The CDR3 DNA follows: TGCGCCAGCAGCCAATTCGTCTCCGGGACAGGGGCCTACGAGCAGTACTTC. This translates into CASSQFVSGTGAYEQYF.

In this sample, this clonotype turned up a few times. This chain uses TRBV19 with TRBJ1-1; D gene unclear. The germline gives CDR1 LNHDA, CDR2 SQIVND (reference sequence). Trimming pared 10 bases from V and 0 bases from J, leaving 18 bases between. The CDR3 spans 15 residues. CDR3 loop: CATRQGLRMNTEAFF. The DNA of the CDR3 is TGTGCCACCAGACAAGGACTTCGGATGAACACTGAAGCTTTCTTT.

Note on this clonotype: Its ends do not fully match the called genes, so a read error is possible. The genes are TRBV7-2 and TRBJ2-7; weak D call: TRBD2 (5 bases). The CDR3 has 13 amino acids. Germline assignment: CDR1 SGHTA and CDR2 FQGNSA. CDR3 DNA sequence: TGCGCCAGCGGCGGGCGTCGACGCTACGAGCAGTACTTC. Translated: CASGGRRRYEQYF. Full variable domain (rest looked up from reference TRBV7-2 and TRBJ2-7): GAGVSQSPSNKVTEKGKDVELRCDPISGHTALYWYRQSLGQGLEFLIYFQGNSAPDKSGLPSDRFSAERTGGSVSTLTIQRTQQEDSAVYLCASGGRRRYEQYFGPGTRLTVT.

This clonotype has a count of ten or more. This rearrangement joins TRBV10-3 to TRBJ1-6; the D is unclear. This CDR3 contains 13 residues. Deletions cut 4 bases from V and 7 bases from J, with 8 bases between. Germline V gene sequence: CDR1 ENHRY, CDR2 SYGVKD. Here the CDR3 DNA reads TGTGCCATCAGTGGGACGGACAATTCACCCCTCCACTTT. The encoded protein is CAISGTDNSPLHF.

This clonotype has only one observation. This CDR3 reads CASSVTTSGRGDQDGAGGFVPQHF. The CDR3 nucleotides are TGTGCCAGCAGTGTAACGACTAGCGGGAGGGGCGACCAAGATGGAGCAGGGGGCTTTGTGCCCCAGCATTTT. The chain carries TRBV2 and TRBJ1-5, with 8 bases that match TRBD1. Germline trimming cut 4 bases from V and 9 bases from J; bases unmatched to any gene: 38. Germline values: CDR1 SNHLY, CDR2 FYNNEI. This CDR3 is 24 amino acids long. Full variable domain (missing parts from reference TRBV2 and TRBJ1-5): EPEVTQTPSHQVTQMGQEVILRCVPISNHLYFYWYRQILGQKVEFLVSFYNNEISEKSEIFDDQFSVERPDGSNFTLKIRSTKLEDSAMYFCASSVTTSGRGDQDGAGGFVPQHFGDGTRLSIL.

This clonotype has ten or more counts. V gene TRBV2 combines with J gene TRBJ1-2; 9 bases fit TRBD1. Germline lookup yields CDR1 SNHLY and CDR2 FYNNEI. The CDR3 sequence is 11 residues long. Trimming cost V 8 bases and J 10 bases; bases outside gene matches: 5. Here the CDR3 DNA reads TGTGCCAGCGGTGGGACAGGGCCCTACACCTTC. It yields the protein CASGGTGPYTF.

The chain links TRBV2 to TRBJ2-7; 8 bases map to TRBD1. Matching the DNA end better, TRBJ2-5 makes the J call doubtful. The CDR3 length is 17 residues. The germline CDR1 and CDR2 sequences are SNHLY and FYNNEI. The CDR3 region is CASSPRKDRVGQETQYF. The CDR3 DNA is TGTGCCAGCAGTCCTCGCAAGGACAGGGTGGGGCAAGAGACCCAGTACTTC.